The table lists the clone carrying this TCR beta chain with a count of one. The antigen is unknown. The PCR used 60 Vbeta and 13 Jbeta primers. Profiled with immunoSEQ multiplex PCR; TCRdb holds only in-frame clones, not every one. The sample yields 35,000 to 50,000 clones, approximately 80% seen once. With 3 bases removed from V and 2 bases from J, the gap between germline ends came to 12 bases. The germline V gene encodes CDR1 SGHNT and CDR2 YYREEE (reference sequence). This CDR3 has 14 amino acids. The sample belongs to a study of cytomegalovirus exposure and HLA in healthy donors. General study points: Most TCR sequences were rare, but some public TCRs occurred in many donors. In the analysis, some V segments, TRBV6-2 and TRBV6-3 included, were excluded as indistinguishable. Later examination showed HLA-associated TCR beta chains had greater clonal expansion than equally common others. The classifier, whose performance was assessed in both the original and validation cohorts, reportedly diagnosed cytomegalovirus status with high specificity and sensitivity.

The sample consisted of PBMCs. The rearrangement links TRBV5-4 to TRBJ2-7, with D possibly matching TRBD2 (5 bases). The clonotype originates from a man aged 30-40 years in good health and CMV-seronegative. Here the CDR3 DNA reads TGTGCCAGCAGCTCACAATCTAGCACCTACGAGCAGTACTTC. Residues: CASSSQSSTYEQYF.